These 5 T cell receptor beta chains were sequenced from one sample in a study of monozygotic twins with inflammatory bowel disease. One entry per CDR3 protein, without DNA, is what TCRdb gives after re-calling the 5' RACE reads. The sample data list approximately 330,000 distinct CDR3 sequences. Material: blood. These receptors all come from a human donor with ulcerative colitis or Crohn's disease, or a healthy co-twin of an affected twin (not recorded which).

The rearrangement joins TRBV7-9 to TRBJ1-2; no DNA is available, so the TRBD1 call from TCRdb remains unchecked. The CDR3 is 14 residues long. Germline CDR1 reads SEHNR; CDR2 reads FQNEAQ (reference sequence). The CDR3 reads CASSLNRQADGYTF.

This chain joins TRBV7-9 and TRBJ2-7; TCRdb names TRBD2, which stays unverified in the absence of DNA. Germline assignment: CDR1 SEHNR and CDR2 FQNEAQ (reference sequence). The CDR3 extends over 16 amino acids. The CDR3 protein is CASSRGTSGGTYEQYF.

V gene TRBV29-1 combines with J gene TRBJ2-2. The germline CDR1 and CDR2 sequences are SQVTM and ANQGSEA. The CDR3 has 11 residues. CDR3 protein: CSVEDTGELFF.

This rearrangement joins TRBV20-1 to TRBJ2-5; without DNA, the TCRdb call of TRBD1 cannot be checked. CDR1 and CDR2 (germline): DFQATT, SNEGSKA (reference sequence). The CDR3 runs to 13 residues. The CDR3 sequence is CSARDGTPETQYF.

The CDR3 is CASSRGQGSTDTQYF. This chain connects TRBV16 to TRBJ2-3; without DNA, the TCRdb call of TRBD1 cannot be checked. From germline, CDR1 is KGHSY and CDR2 FQNENV. This CDR3 comprises 15 residues.